Following are 2 T cell receptor beta chains from one sample sequenced in a study of CD8 T cells in ankylosing spondylitis. Each CDR3 protein is one row after TCRdb ran MiXCR on the 5' RACE reads. This table holds 25,000 or so distinct CDR3 sequences, over 6.5% found once. The specimen sequenced was blood. The receptors were sampled from a male donor with ankylosing spondylitis or in good health (not recorded which).

This clonotype appeared many times. The V call is TRBV5-1, the J call TRBJ2-3, with 9 nucleotides matching TRBD2. V was pared by 7 bases and J by 4 bases, with 10 bases of the junction left unmatched. Per the germline V gene, CDR1 is SGHRS and CDR2 is YFSETQ. This CDR3 spans 15 amino acids. CDR3 DNA sequence: TGCGCCAGCCGCTCGGGGACTAGCCAGCCAGATACGCAGTATTTT. Translation gives CASRSGTSQPDTQYF. Full variable domain (remainder filled in from reference TRBV5-1 and TRBJ2-3): KAGVTQTPRYLIKTRGQQVTLSCSPISGHRSVSWYQQTPGQGLQFLFEYFSETQRNKGNFPGRFSGRQFSNSRSEMNVSTLELGDSALYLCASRSGTSQPDTQYFGPGTRLTVL.

In its sample, this clonotype was seen a few times. The J gene is TRBJ2-2, the V gene TRBV28; 7 bases align to TRBD1. V lost 6 bases, J lost 0 bases, and 4 bases stayed unmatched. CDR3 length: 15 amino acids. CDR1 is MDHEN and CDR2 is SYDVKM in the germline V gene. The CDR3 loop reads CASSRDRANTGELFF. For the CDR3, the DNA is TGTGCCAGCAGCCGGGACAGAGCGAACACCGGGGAGCTGTTTTTT.